The clone carrying this TCR beta chain was found once. This record comes from a study of blood T cell repertoires in COVID-19. Measured with immunoSEQ multiplex PCR; TCRdb has only the in-frame clones, and not every one. The sample has some 150,000 clones; around 87% are singletons. This CDR3 is 15 amino acids long. The germline V and J ends were trimmed by 2 bases and 4 bases, with 11 bases remaining between them. The germline CDR1 and CDR2 sequences are PRHDT and FYEKMQ (reference sequence). The clonotype originates from a man aged 50-59 years with active COVID-19. Sequences were obtained from peripheral blood. This rearrangement joins TRBV13 to TRBJ2-2; TRBD2 is a possible D gene (6 bases). The DNA for the CDR3 is TGTGCCAGCAGCTTACGGGGGACCCCCACCGGGGAGCTGTTTTTT. Protein product: CASSLRGTPTGELFF.